This T cell receptor (beta chain) emerged from a study of T-cell memory formation after mild COVID-19 (dated by TCRdb to about 2021). Regarding the study in general: TCR sequence clusters from the two donors were largely donor specific. In a couple of donors, T-cell clones that expanded and contracted after mild COVID-19 were followed by sequencing TCRalpha and TCRbeta repertoires longitudinally. The cohort comprised two young, previously healthy adult volunteers, one female and one male. General conclusions and limits of the study: Some responding clones were detected in pre-infection memory, which suggested that pre-existing cross-reactive memory T cells had joined the SARS-CoV-2 response. Contracting CD4+ clones turned up mainly in the CM and EM memory subsets, whereas EMRA was where CD8+ clones were enriched. From day 15 to 85, contracting clones showed balanced CD4/CD8 phenotypes, whereas a second wave of clones that expanded from day 15 to 37 leaned towards CD4+. Only two mild cases were covered in the study, and larger cohorts including severe cases with pre-infection samples were considered necessary. SARS-CoV-2 specificity was not confirmed for the second-wave clones peaking on day 37.

PBMCs were isolated by Ficoll-Paque density gradient centrifugation. As to this clonotype: This clone's antigen is unknown. Base qualities are not recorded, but no much larger clone differs from it by a single base.

The CDR3 covers 15 residues, taking in both the cysteine and the phenylalanine. Only the CDR3 DNA is retained, 45 bases long and in frame from the first base. V is reduced by 0 bases and J by 5 bases, leaving a spacing of 11 bases between them. CDR1 and CDR2, per the germline V gene, are ENHRY and SYGVKD. The sequencing machine was an Illumina NovaSeq 6000. TCRalpha and TCRbeta cDNA libraries were built by 5'RACE with constant-segment primers, adding sample barcodes and unique molecular identifiers. RNA was extracted from every sample with Trizol reagent. Library amplification was performed in two PCR steps, and a second sample barcode and Illumina TruSeq adapters were introduced in the second step. Sequencing of libraries was performed on an Illumina NovaSeq with 2 x 150 bp paired-end reads. For the original study's pipeline: Reads were demultiplexed and collapsed into UMI-guided consensus sequences with migec v1.2.7. Using mixcr v2.1.11, UMI consensuses were aligned to TRA and TRB V and J templates and then assembled into clonotypes. A clonotype was counted as expanded or contracted only if both edgeR and NoisET called the change significant, with noise models trained on biological replicates. For edgeR calls, the cutoffs were a false discovery rate-adjusted p below 0.01 and a log2 fold-change threshold of 1. PCA with hierarchical clustering of max-normalized trajectories of the 1000 most abundant clonotypes was used as exploratory dynamics analysis. Each responding clone was given a CD4 or CD8 phenotype based on the CD4+ and CD8+ repertoires, which had been sequenced separately. The public reads were reanalyzed by TCRdb: fastp trimming at Q25, MiXCR alignment, in-frame beta chains only. Records with the same CDR3 protein are collapsed into one entry carrying the most frequent genes and DNA. The V and J calls reflect TCRdb's pipeline rather than the authors' work. In all, the sample holds 250,000 to 300,000 distinct CDR3 sequences, and under 20% of those were seen once. About a fifth of the sample is in the top ten clones.

The sample comprised PBMCs or a T cell subset sorted from them (not recorded which). The chain joins TRBV10-3 to TRBJ2-1, with the D call perhaps TRBD1 or TRBD2, as 5 bases match in each case. The source of this sequence is a man aged 18-30 years who had mild COVID-19 (a few samples of this study predate the infection). The sample titles of this study are shuffled in the database, so cell type and time point are left out; the donor was told from shared clones. Here is the DNA: TGTGCCATCAGTGAGTCGGTGGGGGACGACAATGAGCAGTTCTTC. Translated, this gives CAISESVGDDNEQFF.